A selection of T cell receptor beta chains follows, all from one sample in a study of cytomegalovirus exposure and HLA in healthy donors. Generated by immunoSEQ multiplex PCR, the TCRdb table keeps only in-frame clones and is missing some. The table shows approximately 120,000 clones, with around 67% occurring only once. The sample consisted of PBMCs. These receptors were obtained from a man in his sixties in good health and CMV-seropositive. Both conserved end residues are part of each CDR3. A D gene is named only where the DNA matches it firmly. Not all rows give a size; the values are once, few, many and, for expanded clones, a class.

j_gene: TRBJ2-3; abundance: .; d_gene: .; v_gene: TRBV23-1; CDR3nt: TGCGCCAGCAGTCCCCACCCGGGTACGCAGTATTTT; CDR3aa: CASSPHPGTQYF
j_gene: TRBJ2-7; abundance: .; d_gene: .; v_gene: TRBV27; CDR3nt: TGTGCCAGCAGTTTGGAGGATCCCACAATTTACGAGCAGTACTTC; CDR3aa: CASSLEDPTIYEQYF
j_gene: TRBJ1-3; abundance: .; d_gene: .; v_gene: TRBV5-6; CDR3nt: TGTGCCAGCAGCCCCGGGGGTGGGGCAGGAAACACCATATATTTT; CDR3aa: CASSPGGGAGNTIYF
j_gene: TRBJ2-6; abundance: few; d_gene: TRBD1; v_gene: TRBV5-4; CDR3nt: TGTGCCAGCAGCCCCCCTCCGGGACAGGGGGCTGGGGCCAACGTCCTGACTTTC; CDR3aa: CASSPPPGQGAGANVLTF
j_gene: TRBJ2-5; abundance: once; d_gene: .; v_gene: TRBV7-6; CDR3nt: TGTGCCAGCAGCTTAGATTTCAGTCAAGAGACCCAGTACTTC; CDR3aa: CASSLDFSQETQYF
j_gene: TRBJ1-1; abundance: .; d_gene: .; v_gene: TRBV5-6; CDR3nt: TGTGCCAGCGTTGCTACGGGAGCGGCAGTAACTGAAGCTTTCTTT; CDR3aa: CASVATGAAVTEAFF
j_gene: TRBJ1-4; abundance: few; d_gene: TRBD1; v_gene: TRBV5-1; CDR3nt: TGCGCCAGCAAGACAGGGGAATTAAATGAAAAACTGTTTTTT; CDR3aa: CASKTGELNEKLFF
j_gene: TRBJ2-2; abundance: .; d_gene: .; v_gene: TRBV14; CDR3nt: TGTGCCAGCAAGTCGGGGTCGCAAAACACCGGGGAGCTGTTTTTT; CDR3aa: CASKSGSQNTGELFF
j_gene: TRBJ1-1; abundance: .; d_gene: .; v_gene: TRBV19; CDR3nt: TGTGCCACCCAAGGACAGCCCCCTGAAGCTTTCTTT; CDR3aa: CATQGQPPEAFF
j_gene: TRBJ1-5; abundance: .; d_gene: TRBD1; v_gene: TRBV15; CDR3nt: TGTGCCACCAGCAGGGAGGGCAGGGGGTACAATCAGCCCCAGCATTTT; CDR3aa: CATSREGRGYNQPQHF